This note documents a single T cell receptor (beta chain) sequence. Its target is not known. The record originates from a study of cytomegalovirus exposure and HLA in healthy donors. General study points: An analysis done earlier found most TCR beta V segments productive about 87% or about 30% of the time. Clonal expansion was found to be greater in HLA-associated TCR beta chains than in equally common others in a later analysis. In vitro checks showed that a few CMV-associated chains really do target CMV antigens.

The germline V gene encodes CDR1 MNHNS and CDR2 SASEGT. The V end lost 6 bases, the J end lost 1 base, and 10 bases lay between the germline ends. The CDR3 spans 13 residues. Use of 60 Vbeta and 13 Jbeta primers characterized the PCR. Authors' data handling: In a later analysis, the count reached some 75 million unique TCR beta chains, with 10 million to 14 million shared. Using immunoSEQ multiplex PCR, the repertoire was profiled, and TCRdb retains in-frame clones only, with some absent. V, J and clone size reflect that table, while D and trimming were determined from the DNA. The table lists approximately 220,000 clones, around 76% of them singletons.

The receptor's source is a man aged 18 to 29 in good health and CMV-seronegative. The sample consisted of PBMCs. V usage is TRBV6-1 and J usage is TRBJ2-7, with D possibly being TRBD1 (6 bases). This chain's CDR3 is CASSNTGSYEQYF. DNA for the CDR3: TGTGCCAGCAGCAATACAGGGTCCTACGAGCAGTACTTC.